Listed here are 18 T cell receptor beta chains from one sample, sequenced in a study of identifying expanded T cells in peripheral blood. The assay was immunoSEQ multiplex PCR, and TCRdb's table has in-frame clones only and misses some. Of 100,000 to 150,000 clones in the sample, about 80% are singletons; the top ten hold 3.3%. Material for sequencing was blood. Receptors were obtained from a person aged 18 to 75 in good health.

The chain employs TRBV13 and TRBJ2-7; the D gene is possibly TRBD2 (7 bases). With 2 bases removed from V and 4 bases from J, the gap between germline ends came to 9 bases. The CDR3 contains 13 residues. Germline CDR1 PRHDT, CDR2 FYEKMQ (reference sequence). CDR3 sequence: CASSLRGAYEQYF. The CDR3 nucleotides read TGTGCCAGCAGCTTACGGGGGGCTTACGAGCAGTACTTC.

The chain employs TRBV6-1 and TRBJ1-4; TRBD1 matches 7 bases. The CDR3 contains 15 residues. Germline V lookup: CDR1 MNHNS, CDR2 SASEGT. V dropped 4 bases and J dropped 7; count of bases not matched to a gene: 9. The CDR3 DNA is TGTGCCAGCAGTGCCGACAGGGTTTACTTTGAAAAACTGTTTTTT. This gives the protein CASSADRVYFEKLFF.

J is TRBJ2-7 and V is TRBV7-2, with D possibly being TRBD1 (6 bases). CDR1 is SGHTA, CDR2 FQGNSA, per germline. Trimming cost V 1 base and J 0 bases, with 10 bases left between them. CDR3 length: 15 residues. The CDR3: CASSLVRTVSYEQYF. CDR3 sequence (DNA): TGTGCCAGCAGCTTAGTCAGGACAGTCTCCTACGAGCAGTACTTC.

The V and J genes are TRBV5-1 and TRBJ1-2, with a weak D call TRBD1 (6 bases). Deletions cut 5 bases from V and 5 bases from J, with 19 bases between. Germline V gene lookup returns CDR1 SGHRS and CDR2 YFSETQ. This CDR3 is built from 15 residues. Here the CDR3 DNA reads TGCGCCAGCAGTATGTCCCAGGGCAGGGGTTATGGCTACACCTTC. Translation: CASSMSQGRGYGYTF.

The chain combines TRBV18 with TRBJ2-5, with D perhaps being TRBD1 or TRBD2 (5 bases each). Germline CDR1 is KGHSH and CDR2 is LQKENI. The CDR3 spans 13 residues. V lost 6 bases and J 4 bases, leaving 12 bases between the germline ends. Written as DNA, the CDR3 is TGTGCCAGCTCTCCGAGAGGGGTAGAGACCCAGTACTTC. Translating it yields CASSPRGVETQYF.

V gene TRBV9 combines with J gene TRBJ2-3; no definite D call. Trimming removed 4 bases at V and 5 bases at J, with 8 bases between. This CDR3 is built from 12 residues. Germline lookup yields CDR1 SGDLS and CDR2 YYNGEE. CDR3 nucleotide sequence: TGTGCCAGCAGCCCTGGCGTAGATACGCAGTATTTT. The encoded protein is CASSPGVDTQYF.

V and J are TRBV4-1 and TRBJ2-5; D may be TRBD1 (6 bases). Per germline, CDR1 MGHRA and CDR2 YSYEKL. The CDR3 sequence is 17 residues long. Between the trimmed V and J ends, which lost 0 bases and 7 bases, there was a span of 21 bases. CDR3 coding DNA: TGCGCCAGCAGCCAAGAAGGCCCCGGGTGGGGGCTGGTGACCCAGTACTTC. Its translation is CASSQEGPGWGLVTQYF.

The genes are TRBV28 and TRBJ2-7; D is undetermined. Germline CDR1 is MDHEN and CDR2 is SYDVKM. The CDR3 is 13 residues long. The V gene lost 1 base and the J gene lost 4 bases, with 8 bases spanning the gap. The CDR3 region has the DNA TGTGCCAGCAGTTTATTACGTTCGTACGAGCAGTACTTC. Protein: CASSLLRSYEQYF. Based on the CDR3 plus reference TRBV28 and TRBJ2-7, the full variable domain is DVKVTQSSRYLVKRTGEKVFLECVQDMDHENMFWYRQDPGLGLRLIYFSYDVKMKEKGDIPEGYSVSREKKERFSLILESASTNQTSMYLCASSLLRSYEQYFGPGTRLTVT.

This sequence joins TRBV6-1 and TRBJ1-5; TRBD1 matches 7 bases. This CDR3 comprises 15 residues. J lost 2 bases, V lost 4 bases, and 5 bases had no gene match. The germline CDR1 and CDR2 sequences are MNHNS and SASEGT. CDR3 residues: CASSANQGGNQPQHF. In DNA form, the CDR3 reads TGTGCCAGCAGTGCCAATCAGGGGGGCAATCAGCCCCAGCATTTT.

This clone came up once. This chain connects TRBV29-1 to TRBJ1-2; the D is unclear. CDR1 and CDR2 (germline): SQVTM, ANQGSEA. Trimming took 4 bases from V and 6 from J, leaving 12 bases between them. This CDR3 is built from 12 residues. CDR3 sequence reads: CSVVVPVDGYTF. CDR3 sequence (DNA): TGCAGCGTTGTCGTGCCTGTGGATGGCTACACCTTC.

The CDR3 DNA follows: TGCGCCAGCAGAGAGCAAGAGACCCAGTACTTC. Translating it yields CASREQETQYF. The gene calls are TRBV5-1 and TRBJ2-5; D is ambiguous. V was shortened by 5 bases and J by 2 bases, with 4 bases between the two germline ends. CDR3 length equals 11 residues. Germline CDR1 SGHRS, CDR2 YFSETQ.

The CDR3 loop is CASSAVAPPNGYTF. The CDR3 DNA reads TGTGCCAGCAGTGCGGTGGCCCCCCCGAATGGCTACACCTTC. V is TRBV6-5 and J is TRBJ1-2; no firm D call. The CDR3 is 14 residues long. CDR1 and CDR2 from the germline V gene are MNHEY and SVGAGI. V gave up 5 bases and J gave up 6 bases, with 16 bases separating them.

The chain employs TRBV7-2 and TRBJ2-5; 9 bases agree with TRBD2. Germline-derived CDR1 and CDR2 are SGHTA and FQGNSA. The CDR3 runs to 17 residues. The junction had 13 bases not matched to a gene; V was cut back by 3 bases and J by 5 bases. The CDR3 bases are TGTGCCAGCAGCTTCTTTTCCGGCGGGGGGGCCCGGGAGACCCAGTACTTC. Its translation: CASSFFSGGGARETQYF.

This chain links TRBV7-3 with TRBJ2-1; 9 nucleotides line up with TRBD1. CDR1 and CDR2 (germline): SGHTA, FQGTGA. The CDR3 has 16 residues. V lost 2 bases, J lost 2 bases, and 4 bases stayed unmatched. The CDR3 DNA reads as TGTGCCAGCAGCTTACCCGGACAGGGGCCCTACAATGAGCAGTTCTTC. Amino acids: CASSLPGQGPYNEQFF.

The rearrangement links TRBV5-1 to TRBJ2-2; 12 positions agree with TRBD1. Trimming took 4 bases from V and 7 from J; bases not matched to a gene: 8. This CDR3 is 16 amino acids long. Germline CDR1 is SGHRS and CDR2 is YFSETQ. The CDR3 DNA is TGCGCCAGCAGCGGACCGGGACAGGGGGCCGTCGGGGAGCTGTTTTTT. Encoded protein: CASSGPGQGAVGELFF.

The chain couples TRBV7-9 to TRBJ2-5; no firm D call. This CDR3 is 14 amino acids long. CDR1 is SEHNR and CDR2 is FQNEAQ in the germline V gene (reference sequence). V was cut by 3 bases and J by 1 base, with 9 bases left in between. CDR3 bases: TGTGCCAGCAGCTTGACTGGCGCCCAAGAGACCCAGTACTTC. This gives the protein CASSLTGAQETQYF.

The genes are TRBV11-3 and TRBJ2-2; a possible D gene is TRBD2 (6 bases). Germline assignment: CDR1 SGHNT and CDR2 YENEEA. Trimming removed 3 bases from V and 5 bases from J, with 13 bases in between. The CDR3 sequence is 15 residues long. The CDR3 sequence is CASSFAGPATGELFF. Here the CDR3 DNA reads TGTGCCAGCAGCTTTGCGGGGCCAGCAACCGGGGAGCTGTTTTTT.

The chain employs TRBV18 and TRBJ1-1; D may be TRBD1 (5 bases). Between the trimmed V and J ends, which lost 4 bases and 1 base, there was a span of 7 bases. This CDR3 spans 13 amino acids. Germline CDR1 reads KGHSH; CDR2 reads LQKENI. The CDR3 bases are TGTGCCAGCTCACAACAGGAGAACACTGAAGCTTTCTTT. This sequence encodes CASSQQENTEAFF. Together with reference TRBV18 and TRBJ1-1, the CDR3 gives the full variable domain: NAGVMQNPRHLVRRRGQEARLRCSPMKGHSHVYWYRQLPEEGLKFMVYLQKENIIDESGMPKERFSAEFPKEGPSILRIQQVVRGDSAAYFCASSQQENTEAFFGQGTRLTVV.